This T cell receptor (beta chain) was sequenced for a study of T cell responses to AZD1222 COVID-19 vaccine. Profiling relied on immunoSEQ multiplex PCR, and the TCRdb table lists in-frame clones only, not all of them. The table records more than 100,000 clones, 85% to 95% of them present only once. This specimen consisted of peripheral blood, obtained 28 days after the second AZD1222 dose. This receptor was obtained from an adult who received the AZD1222 COVID-19 vaccine.

Here the CDR3 reads CASSFKTGGYTF. The CDR3 DNA follows: TGTGCCAGCAGTTTTAAAACCGGAGGCTACACCTTC. The chain links TRBV2 to TRBJ1-2, with D hard to call. Germline values: CDR1 SNHLY, CDR2 FYNNEI. Trimming left V 5 bases short and J 8 bases short, with 12 bases between. This CDR3 is 12 amino acids long.